The clone carrying this T cell receptor beta chain occurred many times. Its antigen remains unidentified. Donors were all healthy Caucasians. Trimming removed 0 bases from V and 6 bases from J, with 7 bases in between. This CDR3 region has 13 residues. The germline V gene has CDR1 SGDLS and CDR2 YYNGEE. cDNA carried unique molecular identifiers, and a universal primer site was added by template switching. Each CDR3 protein gets one entry after TCRdb re-called the 5' RACE reads with MiXCR. The profile shows around 670,000 distinct CDR3 sequences, 6% to 6.5% of them singletons. The sample belongs to a study of identical twins. Overall study results and limits: Out-of-frame alpha sequences shared by twins were enriched for low generation probability.

Sequences were obtained from naive T cells sorted from blood. This clonotype originated in a man between 18 and 29 years old in good health. The gene calls are TRBV9 and TRBJ2-1; D gene unclear. The CDR3 DNA sequence: TGTGCCAGCAGCGTAGTGGATCGCAATGAGCAGTTCTTC. Encoded protein: CASSVVDRNEQFF.